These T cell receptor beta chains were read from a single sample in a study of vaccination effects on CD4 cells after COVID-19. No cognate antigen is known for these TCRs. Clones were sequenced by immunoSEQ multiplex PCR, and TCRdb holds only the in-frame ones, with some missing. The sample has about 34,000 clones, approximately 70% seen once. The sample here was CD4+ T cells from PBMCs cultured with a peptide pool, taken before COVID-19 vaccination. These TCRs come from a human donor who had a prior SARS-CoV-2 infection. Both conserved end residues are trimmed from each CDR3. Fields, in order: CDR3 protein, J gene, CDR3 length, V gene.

CDR3aa: ASSLVGISADTQY; j_gene: TRBJ2-3; len: 13; v_gene: TRBV7-9
CDR3aa: ASSPGLASGDTQY; j_gene: TRBJ2-3; len: 13; v_gene: TRBV9
CDR3aa: AWSVGRAAATTQY; j_gene: NA; len: 13; v_gene: TRBV30
CDR3aa: ASSFTPGPTSGYNEQF; j_gene: TRBJ2-1; len: 16; v_gene: TRBV5-1
CDR3aa: ASSKMWQGPNYHLSYEQY; j_gene: TRBJ2-7; len: 18; v_gene: TRBV21-1
CDR3aa: ASRDPGLAGGPYNEQF; j_gene: TRBJ2-1; len: 16; v_gene: TRBV19
CDR3aa: ASSLEGYEQY; j_gene: TRBJ2-7; len: 10; v_gene: TRBV5-1
CDR3aa: ASSERQGNQPQH; j_gene: TRBJ1-5; len: 12; v_gene: TRBV7-2
CDR3aa: ASSQTEAGGQETQY; j_gene: TRBJ2-5; len: 14; v_gene: TRBV4-2
CDR3aa: ASSRNGNIQY; j_gene: TRBJ2-4; len: 10; v_gene: TRBV3-1/TRBV3-2
CDR3aa: ASSLEWDPGNEQF; j_gene: TRBJ2-1; len: 13; v_gene: TRBV7-2
CDR3aa: ASSYSTGYEQY; j_gene: TRBJ2-7; len: 11; v_gene: TRBV11-2
CDR3aa: ASSLFGMNTGELF; j_gene: TRBJ2-2; len: 13; v_gene: TRBV7-2
CDR3aa: ASSLAGGGPHEQY; j_gene: TRBJ2-7; len: 13; v_gene: TRBV5-4
CDR3aa: ASSLDRTDTQY; j_gene: TRBJ2-3; len: 11; v_gene: TRBV11-2
CDR3aa: ASSDASGAQETQY; j_gene: TRBJ2-5; len: 13; v_gene: TRBV2
CDR3aa: AIGQGSTDTQY; j_gene: TRBJ2-3; len: 11; v_gene: TRBV10-3
CDR3aa: ASRSDFYNEQF; j_gene: TRBJ2-1; len: 11; v_gene: TRBV12-3/TRBV12-4
CDR3aa: ASSEGTSGTYEQY; j_gene: TRBJ2-7; len: 13; v_gene: TRBV2
CDR3aa: ASSLRQGNGNEKLF; j_gene: TRBJ1-4; len: 14; v_gene: TRBV5-1
CDR3aa: ASSSFVGRDYGYT; j_gene: TRBJ1-2; len: 13; v_gene: TRBV7-3
CDR3aa: ASSLDLAGQGLPD; j_gene: TRBJ2-5; len: 13; v_gene: TRBV5-1
CDR3aa: ASRMPTSYEQY; j_gene: TRBJ2-7; len: 11; v_gene: TRBV5-1
CDR3aa: ASSRGLSSGNTIY; j_gene: TRBJ1-3; len: 13; v_gene: TRBV11-2
CDR3aa: ASSPSETDTQY; j_gene: TRBJ2-3; len: 11; v_gene: TRBV9
CDR3aa: ASSVDWFSDEQY; j_gene: TRBJ2-7; len: 12; v_gene: TRBV11-2
CDR3aa: ASTFGGNEQF; j_gene: TRBJ2-1; len: 10; v_gene: TRBV5-8